These T cell receptor beta chains were read from a single sample in a study of early T cells in non-severe SARS-CoV-2 infection. TCRdb processed the 5' RACE reads anew with MiXCR; each CDR3 protein has one entry. The table has approximately 81,000 distinct CDR3 sequences, around 15% seen once; the top ten hold 3%. Source material: whole blood. Every receptor here comes from an adult who was a healthcare worker with PCR-confirmed SARS-CoV-2 infection or an uninfected control (not recorded which). CDR3s include the opening cysteine and the closing phenylalanine or tryptophan. The order of the fields is V gene, D gene, J gene, clone size, CDR3 DNA, CDR3 protein. The D gene is left open where the match is weak. Clone size is not always given. Where it is, it says once, few, many or a class for expanded clones.

V: TRBV4-1; D: NA; J: TRBJ2-1; size: NA; DNA: TGCGCCAGCAGCCAAGATGGGACGCCAGCAGGGTACAATGAGCAGTTCTTC; CDR3: CASSQDGTPAGYNEQFF
V: TRBV3-1; D: NA; J: TRBJ2-3; size: few; DNA: TGTGCCAGCAGTTACATGGGAACAGATACGCAGTATTTT; CDR3: CASSYMGTDTQYF
V: TRBV7-6; D: TRBD1; J: TRBJ2-2; size: NA; DNA: TGTGCCAGCAGCTTAGGGGCAGGGGGAGCCGGGGAGCTGTTTTTT; CDR3: CASSLGAGGAGELFF
V: TRBV2; D: NA; J: TRBJ2-7; size: many; DNA: TGTGCCAGCAGGGCCGGGACTCCCTCCCACGAGCAGTACTTC; CDR3: CASRAGTPSHEQYF
V: TRBV29-1; D: NA; J: TRBJ2-7; size: few; DNA: TGCAGCGGAACTCAGGGGAACGAGCAGTACTTC; CDR3: CSGTQGNEQYF
V: TRBV27; D: NA; J: TRBJ2-1; size: few; DNA: TGTGCCAGCAGTCCTCCGTCCGGCCGCAATGAGCAGTTCTTC; CDR3: CASSPPSGRNEQFF
V: TRBV6-6; D: TRBD1; J: TRBJ2-2; size: NA; DNA: TGTGCCAGCAGTCGGACAGGGGAAAACGGGGAGCTGTTTTTT; CDR3: CASSRTGENGELFF
V: TRBV5-5; D: TRBD1; J: TRBJ1-1; size: NA; DNA: TGTGCCACCAGCAGGGGGTGGGGCACTGAAGCTTTCTTT; CDR3: CATSRGWGTEAFF
V: TRBV14; D: NA; J: TRBJ2-1; size: NA; DNA: TGTGCCAGCAGCCTCTCCAGGGGAGGGCCCTACAATGAGCAGTTCTTC; CDR3: CASSLSRGGPYNEQFF
V: TRBV29-1; D: NA; J: TRBJ1-2; size: few; DNA: TGCAGCGTTGATACCCCCCTTAACTATGGCTACACCTTC; CDR3: CSVDTPLNYGYTF
V: TRBV19; D: NA; J: TRBJ2-3; size: NA; DNA: TGTGCCAGTAGTCTCGGACTGGCAGATACGCAGTATTTT; CDR3: CASSLGLADTQYF
V: TRBV9; D: TRBD2; J: TRBJ2-3; size: NA; DNA: TGTGCCAGCAGCCCTCAAGCGGGGAATAGGGCAGATACGCAGTATTTT; CDR3: CASSPQAGNRADTQYF
V: TRBV25-1; D: TRBD1; J: TRBJ2-3; size: many; DNA: TGTGCCAGCAGTGATCCGCGGACAGGAACCCCCTCAGATACGCAGTATTTT; CDR3: CASSDPRTGTPSDTQYF
V: TRBV6-6; D: TRBD1; J: TRBJ2-7; size: NA; DNA: TGTGCCAGCAGTCGGGACAGGACCTACGAGCAGTACTTC; CDR3: CASSRDRTYEQYF
V: TRBV6-2/TRBV6-3; D: NA; J: TRBJ2-1; size: NA; DNA: TGTGCCAGCAGTTACGTGGCGGGGCCCTACAATGAGCAGTTCTTC; CDR3: CASSYVAGPYNEQFF
V: TRBV10-3; D: NA; J: TRBJ2-3; size: NA; DNA: TGTGCCATCAAGAGCGACACAGATACGCAGTATTTT; CDR3: CAIKSDTDTQYF
V: TRBV27; D: NA; J: TRBJ2-5; size: NA; DNA: TGTGCCAGCAGTTTAAGGGACCACCAAGAGACCCAGTACTTC; CDR3: CASSLRDHQETQYF
V: TRBV10-3; D: TRBD1; J: TRBJ2-1; size: NA; DNA: TGTGCCATCAGGGGTAAGGGGACAGCCTTAGGGGATGAGCAGTTCTTC; CDR3: CAIRGKGTALGDEQFF
V: TRBV6-5; D: NA; J: TRBJ1-2; size: NA; DNA: TGTACCAGCACCCGCTCTTCGGCAGGCAACTATGGCTACACCTTC; CDR3: CTSTRSSAGNYGYTF
V: TRBV20-1; D: TRBD2; J: TRBJ2-1; size: NA; DNA: TGCAGTGCTAGTCAGATCAGGCTAGCGGGAGTCGGCAATGAGCAGTTCTTC; CDR3: CSASQIRLAGVGNEQFF
V: TRBV19; D: NA; J: TRBJ1-3; size: many; DNA: TGTGCCAGTAGTGCCCGGAAGAGCTCTGGAAACACCATATATTTT; CDR3: CASSARKSSGNTIYF
V: TRBV20-1; D: TRBD1; J: TRBJ2-7; size: many; DNA: TGCAGTGCTAGGGCCGGGACAGGGATGGCCTACGAGCAGTACTTC; CDR3: CSARAGTGMAYEQYF
V: TRBV5-5; D: NA; J: TRBJ1-1; size: few; DNA: TGTGCCAGCAGCTTGGCCAGGAGGAACACTGAAGCTTTCTTT; CDR3: CASSLARRNTEAFF
V: TRBV11-3; D: NA; J: TRBJ1-2; size: few; DNA: TGTGCCAGCAGCTCTAATGACCGTGGCTACACCTTC; CDR3: CASSSNDRGYTF
V: TRBV7-2; D: TRBD1; J: TRBJ2-1; size: few; DNA: TGTGCCAGCAGCTTCCCGAGACAGGGGGGATCCTACAATGAGCAGTTCTTC; CDR3: CASSFPRQGGSYNEQFF
V: TRBV29-1; D: TRBD1; J: TRBJ2-4; size: NA; DNA: TGCAGCGCTTCGACAGGGGAATTGGGAAACATTCAGTACTTC; CDR3: CSASTGELGNIQYF
V: TRBV6-1; D: NA; J: TRBJ2-3; size: few; DNA: TGTGCCAGCAGGCCCTGGGGTGATAGGAGCACAGATACGCAGTATTTT; CDR3: CASRPWGDRSTDTQYF
V: TRBV6-6; D: TRBD2; J: TRBJ2-5; size: NA; DNA: TGTGCCAGCAGTTACTCGGCGAGCGGGGCGGCAGAGACCCAGTACTTC; CDR3: CASSYSASGAAETQYF